Below are 20 T cell receptor beta chains sequenced from a single sample in a study of cytomegalovirus exposure and HLA in healthy donors. The assay was immunoSEQ multiplex PCR, and TCRdb's table has in-frame clones only and misses some. This table holds about 79,000 clones, roughly 93% found once. The source material was PBMCs. The origin of the receptors is a young woman in good health and CMV-seronegative.

The chain has TRBV6-5 and TRBJ1-2, with D maybe TRBD1 (6 bases). The CDR3 sequence is 12 residues long. Germline assignment: CDR1 MNHEY and CDR2 SVGAGI. V was pared by 2 bases and J by 8 bases, with 9 bases between. CDR3 DNA: TGTGCCAGCAGTTACAAAGGGGGAGGCTACACCTTC. Translated, it gives CASSYKGGGYTF.

This chain uses TRBV28 with TRBJ2-2; TRBD2 is a possible D gene (6 bases). CDR1 and CDR2 (germline): MDHEN, SYDVKM. Trimming removed 6 bases at V and 0 bases at J, with 8 bases between. This CDR3 has 14 residues. The CDR3: CASRGRTNTGELFF. CDR3 coding DNA: TGTGCCAGCAGGGGGAGGACGAACACCGGGGAGCTGTTTTTT.

The CDR3 sequence: CASPHPDRLSYGYTF. The CDR3 DNA follows: TGTGCCAGCCCACACCCCGACAGGCTGTCCTATGGCTACACCTTC. The chain recombines TRBV2 with TRBJ1-2; the D gene is possibly TRBD1 (6 bases). The germline gives CDR1 SNHLY, CDR2 FYNNEI. The CDR3 sequence is 15 residues long. V lost 8 bases, J lost 4 bases, and 20 bases lay in between.

The chain couples TRBV9 to TRBJ2-3; no firm D call. Germline V gene data show CDR1 as SGDLS and CDR2 as YYNGEE. CDR3 length: 14 amino acids. V shed 3 bases and J shed 4 bases, with 12 bases lying between them. The CDR3, as DNA: TGTGCCAGCAGCGACACCCGACGGGCAGATACGCAGTATTTT. As protein: CASSDTRRADTQYF.

V is TRBV7-8 and J is TRBJ1-5; maybe TRBD1 (5 bases). Deletions cut 4 bases from V and 9 bases from J, with 19 bases between. The CDR3 loop spans 15 amino acids. CDR1 SGHVS and CDR2 FQNEAQ come from the germline V gene. The CDR3 here is CASSWGEGGARPQHF. In DNA, the CDR3 is TGTGCCAGCAGCTGGGGGGAAGGAGGGGCCAGGCCCCAGCATTTT.

Only a few counts were recorded for this clone. The V and J genes are TRBV7-8 and TRBJ1-2; a possible D gene is TRBD1 (5 bases). The CDR3 loop spans 13 amino acids. V lost 0 bases to trimming and J lost 8 bases, with 10 bases between them. Germline V gene lookup returns CDR1 SGHVS and CDR2 FQNEAQ. The CDR3 protein is CASSLAGVGGYTF. The CDR3 bases are TGTGCCAGCAGCTTAGCAGGGGTTGGAGGCTACACCTTC.

The chain links TRBV2 to TRBJ2-7; no clear D gene. CDR3 size: 12 residues. The germline V gene has CDR1 SNHLY and CDR2 FYNNEI. Trimming took off 4 bases at V and 2 bases at J, with 6 bases between the two ends. The CDR3 sequence: CASSATAYEQYF. DNA for the CDR3: TGTGCCAGCAGTGCAACAGCCTACGAGCAGTACTTC.

The chain uses TRBV14 and TRBJ1-2, with D possibly matching TRBD1 (6 bases). Germline CDR1 and CDR2: SGHDN and FVKESK. The CDR3 is 19 residues long. V was trimmed by 4 bases and J by 0 bases, leaving 24 bases between them. The CDR3 nucleotides read TGTGCCAGCAGCCTCAACCATTGGGTTCGGGGACAACCTAACTATGGCTACACCTTC. This sequence encodes CASSLNHWVRGQPNYGYTF.

The chain employs TRBV28 and TRBJ2-6; 7 bases are a match to TRBD1. This CDR3 has 16 residues. Germline loops: CDR1 MDHEN, CDR2 SYDVKM. V lost 3 bases to trimming and J lost 4 bases; unmatched junction nucleotides: 6. CDR3 residues: CASSLTGLRGANVLTF. DNA for the CDR3: TGTGCCAGCAGTTTGACAGGGCTGAGGGGGGCCAACGTCCTGACTTTC.

V gene TRBV19 combines with J gene TRBJ2-3, with a weak D call TRBD2 (6 bases). Trimming removed 1 base at V and 6 bases at J, with 11 bases between. CDR1 LNHDA and CDR2 SQIVND come from the germline V gene (reference sequence). The CDR3 runs 14 residues. The CDR3 nucleotides read TGTGCCAGTAGTATAGCACTAGCCTCGGATACGCAGTATTTT. It specifies CASSIALASDTQYF.

This clone was observed once. The CDR3 nucleotides read TGTGCCAGCAGCTTGGGGGGCGGCTCACCCCTCCACTTT. It yields the protein CASSLGGGSPLHF. V and J are TRBV5-5 and TRBJ1-6; a possible D gene is TRBD1 (5 bases). V gave up 0 bases and J gave up 10 bases, with 8 bases separating them. Germline V gene lookup returns CDR1 SGHKS and CDR2 YYEKEE (reference sequence). The CDR3 covers 13 residues.

The CDR3 DNA sequence: TGTGCCAGCAGCTTGGGAATAAACAGGGGTTCTAATGAAAAACTGTTTTTT. Its translation: CASSLGINRGSNEKLFF. The chain carries TRBV5-4 and TRBJ1-4, with 7 bases aligning to TRBD1. The CDR3 covers 17 residues. V lost 0 bases, J lost 3 bases, and 8 bases stayed unmatched. Germline V CDR1 and CDR2: SGHNT, YYREEE (reference sequence).

The chain combines TRBV11-2 with TRBJ2-7; TRBD2 might be the D (5 bases). The CDR3 has 15 amino acids. Germline CDR1 and CDR2: SGHAT and FQNNGV. The V end lost 0 bases, the J end lost 2 bases, and 11 bases lay between the germline ends. This chain's CDR3 is CASSLDSTRAYEQYF. The CDR3 DNA sequence: TGTGCCAGCAGCTTAGATAGTACGCGGGCCTACGAGCAGTACTTC. The whole variable domain, filled in from reference TRBV11-2 and TRBJ2-7, reads EAGVAQSPRYKIIEKRQSVAFWCNPISGHATLYWYQQILGQGPKLLIQFQNNGVVDDSQLPKDRFSAERLKGVDSTLKIQPAKLEDSAVYLCASSLDSTRAYEQYFGPGTRLTVT.

This rearrangement joins TRBV6-1 to TRBJ2-2; D possibly corresponds to TRBD2 (5 bases). CDR1 MNHNS and CDR2 SASEGT come from the germline V gene. Trimming left V 3 bases short and J 7 bases short, with 15 bases between. The CDR3 loop spans 15 amino acids. CDR3: CASSEPDFRLGELFF. CDR3 nucleotide sequence: TGTGCCAGCAGTGAGCCGGACTTTAGACTCGGGGAGCTGTTTTTT.

The chain links TRBV5-1 to TRBJ1-5; perhaps TRBD1 as D (5 bases). Per germline, CDR1 SGHRS and CDR2 YFSETQ. With 4 bases removed from V and 2 bases from J, the gap between germline ends came to 16 bases. CDR3 size: 16 residues. The CDR3, as DNA: TGCGCCAGCAGCCGAGGAGGGGAGGGAGGCAATCAGCCCCAGCATTTT. It translates to CASSRGGEGGNQPQHF.

The chain recombines TRBV5-1 with TRBJ1-1, with D possibly being TRBD1 (5 bases). Trimming cost V 6 bases and J 3 bases, with 18 bases left between them. The CDR3 length is 15 residues. Germline-derived CDR1 and CDR2 are SGHRS and YFSETQ. The CDR3 DNA reads as TGCGCCAGCAATTATTCGCCAGGGCTTGACACTGAAGCTTTCTTT. It translates to CASNYSPGLDTEAFF.

The table lists this clone with a few counts. The V and J genes are TRBV30 and TRBJ1-2; D possibly corresponds to TRBD1 (5 bases). Trimming took off 2 bases at V and 0 bases at J, with 7 bases between the two ends. The CDR3 loop spans 13 amino acids. From germline, CDR1 is GTSNPN and CDR2 SVGIG (reference sequence). The CDR3 DNA reads as TGTGCCTGGAGTCCAGGGACTAACTATGGCTACACCTTC. This sequence encodes CAWSPGTNYGYTF.

The V and J genes are TRBV5-1 and TRBJ1-4, with 10 bases that match TRBD1. Germline CDR1 and CDR2: SGHRS and YFSETQ. The CDR3 loop spans 14 amino acids. After removal of 5 bases from V and 7 bases from J, the junction contained 5 bases not matched to a gene. CDR3 in DNA: TGCGCCAGCAGGGTCGGGACAGGGGTTGAAAAACTGTTTTTT. This encodes CASRVGTGVEKLFF.

This sequence joins TRBV5-1 and TRBJ2-3; the match to TRBD1 covers 8 bases. The junction had 8 bases not matched to a gene; V was cut back by 2 bases and J by 3 bases. Germline loops: CDR1 SGHRS, CDR2 YFSETQ. The CDR3 is made up of 16 amino acids. CDR3 sequence (DNA): TGCGCCAGCAGCTTTCACCAGGGGGCAGGGACAGATACGCAGTATTTT. Its protein product is CASSFHQGAGTDTQYF.

The chain links TRBV6-5 to TRBJ1-2; no clear D. CDR1 is MNHEY and CDR2 is SVGAGI in the germline V gene. The CDR3 length is 14 residues. V lost 5 bases and J lost 4, with 14 bases in between. This chain's CDR3 is CASSPSGGGYGYTF. DNA for the CDR3: TGTGCCAGCAGTCCTTCGGGAGGAGGCTATGGCTACACCTTC.